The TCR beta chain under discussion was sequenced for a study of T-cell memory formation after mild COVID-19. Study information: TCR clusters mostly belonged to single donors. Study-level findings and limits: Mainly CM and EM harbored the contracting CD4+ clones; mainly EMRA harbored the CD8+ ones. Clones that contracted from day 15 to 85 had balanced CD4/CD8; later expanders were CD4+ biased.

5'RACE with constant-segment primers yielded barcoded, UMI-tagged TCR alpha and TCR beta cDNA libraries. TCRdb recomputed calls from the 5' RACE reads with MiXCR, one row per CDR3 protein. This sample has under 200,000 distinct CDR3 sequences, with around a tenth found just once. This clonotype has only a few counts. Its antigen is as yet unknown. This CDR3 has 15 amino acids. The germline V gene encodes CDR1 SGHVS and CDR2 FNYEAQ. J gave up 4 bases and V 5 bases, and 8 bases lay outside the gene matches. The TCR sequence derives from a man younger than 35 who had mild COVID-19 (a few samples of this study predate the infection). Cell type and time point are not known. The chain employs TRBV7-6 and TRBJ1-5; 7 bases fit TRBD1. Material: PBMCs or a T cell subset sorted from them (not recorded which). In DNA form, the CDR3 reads TGTGCCAGCAGCCGCCGACAGGGCAAAAATCAGCCCCAGCATTTT. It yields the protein CASSRRQGKNQPQHF. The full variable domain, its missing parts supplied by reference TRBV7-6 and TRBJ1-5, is GAGVSQSPRYKVTKRGQDVALRCDPISGHVSLYWYRQALGQGPEFLTYFNYEAQQDKSGLPNDRFSAERPEGSISTLTIQRTEQRDSAMYRCASSRRQGKNQPQHFGDGTRLSIL.